Listed below are T cell receptor beta chains from one sample, sequenced in a study of response to subunit inactivated influenza vaccine. TCRdb ran MiXCR on the RT-PCR reads and lists one entry per CDR3 protein. The sample includes hundreds of thousands of distinct CDR3 sequences, around 18% of them seen just once. The sample consisted of PBMCs from blood, taken 4 to 6 days after vaccination. These TCRs come from a man over 45 who received an inactivated influenza vaccine. CDR3s include the opening cysteine and the closing phenylalanine or tryptophan. Fields, in order: V gene, D gene, J gene, clone size, CDR3 protein, CDR3 DNA. A D gene is named only where the DNA matches it firmly. Size is omitted from some rows. Given values are once, few, many or a class for expanded clones.

v_call: TRBV6-2/TRBV6-3; d_call: NA; j_call: TRBJ2-2; clone_size: NA; cdr3_aa: CASSSTGRHGELFF; cdr3_nt: TGTGCCAGCAGCTCGACAGGAAGGCACGGGGAGCTGTTTTTT
v_call: TRBV5-1; d_call: NA; j_call: TRBJ2-1; clone_size: many; cdr3_aa: CASSPGPNNEQFF; cdr3_nt: TGTGCCAGCAGCCCCGGACCTAACAATGAGCAGTTCTTC
v_call: TRBV15; d_call: TRBD2; j_call: TRBJ2-1; clone_size: NA; cdr3_aa: CATSLERDPSYNEQFF; cdr3_nt: TGTGCCACCAGCTTAGAGCGGGACCCCTCCTACAATGAGCAGTTCTTC
v_call: TRBV7-2; d_call: NA; j_call: TRBJ2-7; clone_size: few; cdr3_aa: CASSLHGQIYEQYF; cdr3_nt: TGTGCCAGCAGCTTACATGGACAGATCTACGAGCAGTACTTC
v_call: TRBV11-2; d_call: TRBD1; j_call: TRBJ2-3; clone_size: NA; cdr3_aa: CASSYNLQGGTDTQYF; cdr3_nt: TGTGCCAGCAGCTATAATTTACAAGGGGGCACGGATACGCAGTATTTT
v_call: TRBV7-2; d_call: NA; j_call: TRBJ2-5; clone_size: few; cdr3_aa: CASSVTRQETQYF; cdr3_nt: TGTGCCAGCAGCGTTACCCGACAAGAGACCCAGTACTTC
v_call: TRBV29-1; d_call: TRBD2; j_call: TRBJ2-1; clone_size: NA; cdr3_aa: CSVDLAGGDNEQFF; cdr3_nt: TGCAGCGTTGATTTGGCGGGGGGGGACAATGAGCAGTTCTTC
v_call: TRBV12-3/TRBV12-4; d_call: NA; j_call: TRBJ2-7; clone_size: many; cdr3_aa: CASSLLDGAYEQYF; cdr3_nt: TGTGCCAGCAGTTTACTGGACGGGGCCTACGAGCAGTACTTC
v_call: TRBV6-1; d_call: TRBD1; j_call: TRBJ2-3; clone_size: NA; cdr3_aa: CASSRDRGRDTQYF; cdr3_nt: TGTGCCAGCAGCCGGGACAGGGGGCGAGATACGCAGTATTTT
v_call: TRBV20-1; d_call: NA; j_call: TRBJ1-1; clone_size: NA; cdr3_aa: CSAGRTNTEAFF; cdr3_nt: TGCAGTGCGGGCCGGACGAACACTGAAGCTTTCTTT
v_call: TRBV20-1; d_call: NA; j_call: TRBJ2-6; clone_size: NA; cdr3_aa: CSATGSSGANVLTF; cdr3_nt: TGCAGTGCTACAGGTAGCTCTGGGGCCAACGTCCTGACTTTC
v_call: TRBV4-1; d_call: TRBD1; j_call: TRBJ2-7; clone_size: NA; cdr3_aa: CASSQEQGNPYEQYF; cdr3_nt: TGCGCCAGCAGCCAAGAACAGGGGAACCCCTACGAGCAGTACTTC
v_call: TRBV4-2; d_call: TRBD1; j_call: TRBJ2-5; clone_size: NA; cdr3_aa: CASSQGDRHILSQYF; cdr3_nt: TGTGCCAGCAGCCAAGGGGACAGGCACATTTTGTCCCAGTACTTC
v_call: TRBV7-9; d_call: NA; j_call: TRBJ2-5; clone_size: NA; cdr3_aa: CASSYAGAGETQYF; cdr3_nt: TGTGCCAGCAGCTACGCAGGGGCTGGGGAGACCCAGTACTTC
v_call: TRBV9; d_call: NA; j_call: TRBJ2-5; clone_size: many; cdr3_aa: CASSTAQETQYF; cdr3_nt: TGTGCCAGCAGCACCGCACAAGAGACCCAGTACTTC
v_call: TRBV28; d_call: NA; j_call: TRBJ2-7; clone_size: NA; cdr3_aa: CASRGTEGGSYEQYF; cdr3_nt: TGTGCCAGCAGGGGTACAGAAGGAGGGTCCTACGAGCAGTACTTC
v_call: TRBV7-6; d_call: TRBD2; j_call: TRBJ2-3; clone_size: many; cdr3_aa: CASSLLAGKTDTQYF; cdr3_nt: TGTGCCAGCAGCTTACTAGCGGGAAAAACAGATACGCAGTATTTT
v_call: TRBV6-1; d_call: NA; j_call: TRBJ2-7; clone_size: NA; cdr3_aa: CASSDARTPNYEQYF; cdr3_nt: TGTGCCAGCAGTGATGCTCGCACGCCGAACTACGAGCAGTACTTC
v_call: TRBV2; d_call: TRBD1; j_call: TRBJ2-1; clone_size: NA; cdr3_aa: CAGTGRDEQFF; cdr3_nt: TGTGCCGGGACAGGTAGAGATGAGCAGTTCTTC
v_call: TRBV28; d_call: NA; j_call: TRBJ2-7; clone_size: NA; cdr3_aa: CASHSDYYEQYF; cdr3_nt: TGTGCCAGCCACTCGGATTACTACGAGCAGTACTTC
v_call: TRBV29-1; d_call: TRBD1; j_call: TRBJ2-7; clone_size: few; cdr3_aa: CSVEGQRTGPNSYEQYF; cdr3_nt: TGCAGCGTTGAAGGTCAGCGGACAGGGCCAAACTCTTACGAGCAGTACTTC
v_call: TRBV7-9; d_call: NA; j_call: TRBJ1-5; clone_size: NA; cdr3_aa: CASSLEGINQPQHF; cdr3_nt: TGTGCCAGCAGCTTAGAGGGCATCAATCAGCCCCAGCATTTT
v_call: TRBV7-9; d_call: TRBD1; j_call: TRBJ1-2; clone_size: many; cdr3_aa: CASSLTGTAGYGYTF; cdr3_nt: TGTGCCAGCAGCTTAACCGGGACAGCGGGATATGGCTACACCTTC
v_call: TRBV28; d_call: TRBD2; j_call: TRBJ2-1; clone_size: once; cdr3_aa: CASSALGSAGGEQFF; cdr3_nt: TGTGCCAGCAGCGCACTCGGGTCTGCGGGGGGTGAGCAGTTCTTC
v_call: TRBV7-2; d_call: NA; j_call: TRBJ2-1; clone_size: many; cdr3_aa: CASSPAGYNEQFF; cdr3_nt: TGTGCCAGCAGCCCGGCGGGTTACAATGAGCAGTTCTTC
v_call: TRBV20-1; d_call: TRBD1; j_call: TRBJ2-5; clone_size: few; cdr3_aa: CSASPRGTDQETQYF; cdr3_nt: TGCAGTGCAAGCCCAAGGGGGACAGATCAAGAGACCCAGTACTTC
v_call: TRBV7-2; d_call: NA; j_call: TRBJ2-5; clone_size: few; cdr3_aa: CASSSTNTETQYF; cdr3_nt: TGTGCCAGCAGCTCGACAAATACAGAGACCCAGTACTTC
v_call: TRBV20-1; d_call: NA; j_call: TRBJ1-5; clone_size: NA; cdr3_aa: CSARDQGKAGPQHF; cdr3_nt: TGCAGTGCTAGAGACCAGGGGAAGGCGGGGCCCCAGCATTTT
v_call: TRBV20-1; d_call: TRBD2; j_call: TRBJ2-1; clone_size: many; cdr3_aa: CSAHRLADSYNEQFF; cdr3_nt: TGCAGTGCCCACCGTCTAGCGGACTCCTACAATGAGCAGTTCTTC
v_call: TRBV20-1; d_call: TRBD2; j_call: TRBJ2-3; clone_size: NA; cdr3_aa: CSADSGRTDTQYF; cdr3_nt: TGCAGTGCGGATAGCGGGAGGACAGATACGCAGTATTTT
v_call: TRBV4-3; d_call: NA; j_call: TRBJ2-2; clone_size: NA; cdr3_aa: CASSQFMTGAGGELFF; cdr3_nt: TGCGCCAGCAGCCAATTCATGACGGGGGCGGGTGGGGAGCTGTTTTTT
v_call: TRBV6-2/TRBV6-3; d_call: NA; j_call: TRBJ2-7; clone_size: few; cdr3_aa: CASRVLNYEQYF; cdr3_nt: TGTGCCAGCAGGGTCCTCAACTACGAGCAGTACTTC
v_call: TRBV6-1; d_call: TRBD1; j_call: TRBJ1-5; clone_size: NA; cdr3_aa: CASSGDRGNQPQHF; cdr3_nt: TGTGCCAGCAGTGGGGACAGGGGAAATCAGCCCCAGCATTTT
v_call: TRBV5-1; d_call: NA; j_call: TRBJ2-3; clone_size: once; cdr3_aa: CACNPDRTDTQYF; cdr3_nt: TGCGCCTGCAACCCCGACCGCACAGATACGCAGTATTTT
v_call: TRBV5-1; d_call: TRBD1; j_call: TRBJ2-1; clone_size: NA; cdr3_aa: CASSGTGGSNEQFF; cdr3_nt: TGCGCCAGCAGCGGGACAGGGGGATCGAATGAGCAGTTCTTC
v_call: TRBV20-1; d_call: NA; j_call: TRBJ1-6; clone_size: NA; cdr3_aa: CSARVPGSYGSPLHF; cdr3_nt: TGCAGTGCTAGAGTCCCGGGCAGCTACGGTTCACCCCTCCACTTT
v_call: TRBV6-1; d_call: TRBD1; j_call: TRBJ2-7; clone_size: few; cdr3_aa: CASSSGQDPYEQYF; cdr3_nt: TGTGCCAGCAGCTCTGGACAGGATCCCTACGAGCAGTACTTC
v_call: TRBV12-3/TRBV12-4; d_call: NA; j_call: TRBJ1-1; clone_size: few; cdr3_aa: CASSLSGRTAEAFF; cdr3_nt: TGTGCCAGCAGTTTATCGGGGCGCACGGCTGAAGCTTTCTTT
v_call: TRBV9; d_call: TRBD2; j_call: TRBJ2-1; clone_size: NA; cdr3_aa: CASSVGASGTNEQFF; cdr3_nt: TGTGCCAGCAGCGTAGGAGCTAGCGGAACTAATGAGCAGTTCTTC
v_call: TRBV5-6; d_call: TRBD1; j_call: TRBJ1-2; clone_size: NA; cdr3_aa: CASSGRDRYSGYTF; cdr3_nt: TGTGCCAGCAGCGGGCGGGACAGATATTCCGGCTACACCTTC
v_call: TRBV5-1; d_call: TRBD2; j_call: TRBJ2-1; clone_size: few; cdr3_aa: CASSPSAGVPYNEQFF; cdr3_nt: TGCGCCAGCAGCCCCTCAGCGGGAGTCCCCTACAATGAGCAGTTCTTC
v_call: TRBV7-9; d_call: NA; j_call: TRBJ2-1; clone_size: few; cdr3_aa: CASSLSGRGGEQFF; cdr3_nt: TGTGCCAGCAGCTTAAGCGGTCGGGGTGGTGAGCAGTTCTTC